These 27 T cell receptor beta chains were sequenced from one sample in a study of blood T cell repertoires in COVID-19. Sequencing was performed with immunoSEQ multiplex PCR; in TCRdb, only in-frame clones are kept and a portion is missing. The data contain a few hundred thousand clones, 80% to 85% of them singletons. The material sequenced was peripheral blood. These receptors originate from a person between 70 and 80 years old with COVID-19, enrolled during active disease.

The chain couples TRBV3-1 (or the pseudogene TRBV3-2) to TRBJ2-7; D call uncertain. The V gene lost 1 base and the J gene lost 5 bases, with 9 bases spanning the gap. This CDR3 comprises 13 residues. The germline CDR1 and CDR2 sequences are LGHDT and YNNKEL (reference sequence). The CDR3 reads CASSQGRLNEQYF. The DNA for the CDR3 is TGTGCCAGCAGCCAAGGTCGACTCAACGAGCAGTACTTC.

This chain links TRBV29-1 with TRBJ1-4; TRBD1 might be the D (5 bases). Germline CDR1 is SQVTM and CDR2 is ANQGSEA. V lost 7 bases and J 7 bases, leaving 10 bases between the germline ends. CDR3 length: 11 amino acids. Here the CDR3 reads CSGGRGEKLFF. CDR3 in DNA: TGCAGCGGGGGCAGAGGTGAAAAACTGTTTTTT.

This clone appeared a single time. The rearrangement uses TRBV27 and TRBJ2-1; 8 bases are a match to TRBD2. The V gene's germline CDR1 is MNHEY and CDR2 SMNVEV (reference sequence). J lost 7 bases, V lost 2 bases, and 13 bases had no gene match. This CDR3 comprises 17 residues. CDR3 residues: CASSLIGPGSGRNEQFF. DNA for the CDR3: TGTGCCAGCAGTTTAATTGGCCCCGGGAGCGGGAGAAATGAGCAGTTCTTC.

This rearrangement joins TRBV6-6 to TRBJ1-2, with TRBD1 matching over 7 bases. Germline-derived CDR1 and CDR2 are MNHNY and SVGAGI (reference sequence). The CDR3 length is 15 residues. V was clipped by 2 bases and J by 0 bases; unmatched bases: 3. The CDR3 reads CASSYQTGTNYGYTF. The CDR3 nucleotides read TGTGCCAGCAGTTACCAGACAGGGACTAACTATGGCTACACCTTC.

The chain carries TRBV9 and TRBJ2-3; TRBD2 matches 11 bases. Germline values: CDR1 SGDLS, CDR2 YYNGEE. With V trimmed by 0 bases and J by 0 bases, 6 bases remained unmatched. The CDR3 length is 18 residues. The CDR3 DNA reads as TGTGCCAGCAGCGTAGGTAGCGGGAGGGGTTCCAGCACAGATACGCAGTATTTT. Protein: CASSVGSGRGSSTDTQYF.

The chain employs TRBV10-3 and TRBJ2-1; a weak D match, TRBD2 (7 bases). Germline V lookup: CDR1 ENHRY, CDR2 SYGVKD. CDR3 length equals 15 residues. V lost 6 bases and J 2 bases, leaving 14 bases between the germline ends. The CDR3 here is CAISLGGGTYNEQFF. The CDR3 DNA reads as TGTGCCATCAGCCTTGGGGGGGGCACCTACAATGAGCAGTTCTTC.

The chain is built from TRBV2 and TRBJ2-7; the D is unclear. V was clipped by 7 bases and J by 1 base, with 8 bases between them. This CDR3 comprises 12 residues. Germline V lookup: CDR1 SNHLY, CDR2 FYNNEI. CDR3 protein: CASTTVSYEQYF. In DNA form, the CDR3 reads TGTGCCAGCACAACTGTTTCCTACGAGCAGTACTTC. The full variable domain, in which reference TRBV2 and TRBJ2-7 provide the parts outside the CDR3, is EPEVTQTPSHQVTQMGQEVILRCVPISNHLYFYWYRQILGQKVEFLVSFYNNEISEKSEIFDDQFSVERPDGSNFTLKIRSTKLEDSAMYFCASTTVSYEQYFGPGTRLTVT.

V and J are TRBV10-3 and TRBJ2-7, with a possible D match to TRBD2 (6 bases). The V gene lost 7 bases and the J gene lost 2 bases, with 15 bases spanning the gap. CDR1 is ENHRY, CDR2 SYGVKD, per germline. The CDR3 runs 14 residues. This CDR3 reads CAINTGEVAYEQYF. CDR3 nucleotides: TGTGCCATCAACACGGGAGAGGTGGCCTACGAGCAGTACTTC.

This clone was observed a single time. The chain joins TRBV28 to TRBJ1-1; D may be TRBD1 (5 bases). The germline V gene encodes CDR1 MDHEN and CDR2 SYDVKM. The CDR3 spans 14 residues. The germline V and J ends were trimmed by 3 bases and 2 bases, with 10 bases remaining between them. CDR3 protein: CASSFTRANTEAFF. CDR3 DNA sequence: TGTGCCAGCAGTTTTACCAGGGCTAACACTGAAGCTTTCTTT.

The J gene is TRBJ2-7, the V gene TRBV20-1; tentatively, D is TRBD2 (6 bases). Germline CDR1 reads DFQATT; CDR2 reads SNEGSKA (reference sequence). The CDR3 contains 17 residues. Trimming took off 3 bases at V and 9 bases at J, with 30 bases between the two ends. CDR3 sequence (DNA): TGCAGTGCTAGTTTCGGCAGACCGGGTCAGCTCCGTAGCGGGCAGTACTTC. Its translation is CSASFGRPGQLRSGQYF.

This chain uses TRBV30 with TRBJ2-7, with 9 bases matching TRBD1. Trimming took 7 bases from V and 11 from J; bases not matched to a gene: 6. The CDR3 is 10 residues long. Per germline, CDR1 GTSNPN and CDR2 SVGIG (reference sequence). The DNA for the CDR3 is TGTGCCTCGGGGGACAGGGAAAAGTACTTC. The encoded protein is CASGDREKYF. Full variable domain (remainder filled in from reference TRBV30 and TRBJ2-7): SQTIHQWPATLVQPVGSPLSLECTVEGTSNPNLYWYRQAAGRGLQLLFYSVGIGQISSEVPQNLSASRPQDRQFILSSKKLLLSDSGFYLCASGDREKYFGPGTRLTVT.

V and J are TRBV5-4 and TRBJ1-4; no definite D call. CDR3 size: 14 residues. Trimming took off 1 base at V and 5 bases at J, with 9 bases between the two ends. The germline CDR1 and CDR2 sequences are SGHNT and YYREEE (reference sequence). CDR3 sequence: CASSLPAQNEKLFF. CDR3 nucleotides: TGTGCCAGCAGCTTGCCTGCCCAGAATGAAAAACTGTTTTTT.

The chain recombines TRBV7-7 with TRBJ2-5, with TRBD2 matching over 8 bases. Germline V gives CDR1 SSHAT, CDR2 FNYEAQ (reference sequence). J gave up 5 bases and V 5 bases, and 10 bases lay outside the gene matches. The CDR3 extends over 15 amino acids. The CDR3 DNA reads TGTGCCAGCAGCCCTCTGGCGGGGGGCTCGGAGACCCAGTACTTC. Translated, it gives CASSPLAGGSETQYF.

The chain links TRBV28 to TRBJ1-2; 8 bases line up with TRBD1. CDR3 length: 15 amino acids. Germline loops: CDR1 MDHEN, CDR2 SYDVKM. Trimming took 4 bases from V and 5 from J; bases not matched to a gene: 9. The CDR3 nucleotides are TGTGCCAGCAGTTATGGGACAGGTGCTAGATATGGCTACACCTTC. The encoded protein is CASSYGTGARYGYTF.

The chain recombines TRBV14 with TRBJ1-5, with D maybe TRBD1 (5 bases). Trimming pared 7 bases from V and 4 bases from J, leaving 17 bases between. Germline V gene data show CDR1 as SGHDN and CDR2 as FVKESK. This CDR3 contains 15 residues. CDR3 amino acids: CASIGGGYPNQPQHF. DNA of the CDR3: TGTGCCAGCATCGGGGGGGGTTATCCTAATCAGCCCCAGCATTTT. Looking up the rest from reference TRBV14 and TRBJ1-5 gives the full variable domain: EAGVTQFPSHSVIEKGQTVTLRCDPISGHDNLYWYRRVMGKEIKFLLHFVKESKQDESGMPNNRFLAERTGGTYSTLKVQPAELEDSGVYFCASIGGGYPNQPQHFGDGTRLSIL.

The CDR3 region is CASSASIHAPDGDTQYF. For the CDR3, the DNA is TGTGCCAGCAGCGCCTCCATCCATGCGCCCGATGGAGATACGCAGTATTTT. This sequence joins TRBV9 and TRBJ2-3; D is ambiguous. The germline CDR1 and CDR2 sequences are SGDLS and YYNGEE. The CDR3 consists of 17 residues. V was clipped by 3 bases and J by 5 bases, with 22 bases between them.

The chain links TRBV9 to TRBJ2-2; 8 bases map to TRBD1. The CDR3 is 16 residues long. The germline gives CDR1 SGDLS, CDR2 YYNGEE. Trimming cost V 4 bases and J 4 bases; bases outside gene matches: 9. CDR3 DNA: TGTGCCAGCAGCCCCACCCGGGACAGGAGCACCGGGGAGCTGTTTTTT. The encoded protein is CASSPTRDRSTGELFF.

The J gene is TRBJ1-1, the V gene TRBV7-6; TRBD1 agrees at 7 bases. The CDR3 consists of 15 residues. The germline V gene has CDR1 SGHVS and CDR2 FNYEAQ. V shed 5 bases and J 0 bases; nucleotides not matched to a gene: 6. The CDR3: CASSPGTVMNTEAFF. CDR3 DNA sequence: TGTGCCAGCAGCCCCGGGACAGTCATGAACACTGAAGCTTTCTTT.

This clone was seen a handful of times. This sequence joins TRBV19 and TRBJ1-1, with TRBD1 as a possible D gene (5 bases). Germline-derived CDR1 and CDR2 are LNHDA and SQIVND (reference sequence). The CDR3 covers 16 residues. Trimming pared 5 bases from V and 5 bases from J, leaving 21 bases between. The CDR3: CASSLGLLKGRTEAFF. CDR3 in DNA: TGTGCCAGTAGTTTGGGACTCCTAAAAGGGAGGACTGAAGCTTTCTTT.

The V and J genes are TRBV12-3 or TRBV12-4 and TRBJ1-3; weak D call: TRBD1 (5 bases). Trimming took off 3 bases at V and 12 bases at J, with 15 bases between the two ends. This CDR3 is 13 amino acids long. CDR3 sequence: CASSFGQGGIIYF. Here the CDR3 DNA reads TGTGCCAGCAGTTTCGGGCAGGGTGGGATCATATATTTT.

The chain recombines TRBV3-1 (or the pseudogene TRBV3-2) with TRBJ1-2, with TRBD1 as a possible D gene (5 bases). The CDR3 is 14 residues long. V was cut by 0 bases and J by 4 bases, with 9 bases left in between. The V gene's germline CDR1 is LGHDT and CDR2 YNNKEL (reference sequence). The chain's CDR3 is CASSQDGGVYGYTF. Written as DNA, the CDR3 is TGTGCCAGCAGCCAAGATGGGGGGGTCTATGGCTACACCTTC.

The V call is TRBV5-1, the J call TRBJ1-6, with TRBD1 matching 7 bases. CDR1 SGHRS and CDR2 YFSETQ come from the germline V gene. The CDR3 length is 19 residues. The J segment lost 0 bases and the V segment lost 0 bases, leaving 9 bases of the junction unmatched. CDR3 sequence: CASSLGETGKSSYNSPLHF. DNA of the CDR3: TGCGCCAGCAGCTTGGGTGAGACAGGGAAGAGCTCCTATAATTCACCCCTCCACTTT.

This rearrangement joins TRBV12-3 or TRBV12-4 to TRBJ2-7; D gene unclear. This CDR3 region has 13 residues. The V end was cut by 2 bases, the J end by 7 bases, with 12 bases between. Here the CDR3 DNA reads TGTGCCAGCAGTTTACGGAGAGGTGGGGAGCAGTACTTC. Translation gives CASSLRRGGEQYF.

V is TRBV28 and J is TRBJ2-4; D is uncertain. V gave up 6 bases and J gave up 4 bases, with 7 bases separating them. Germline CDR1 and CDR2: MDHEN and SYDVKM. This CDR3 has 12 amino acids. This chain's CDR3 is CASSPRKNIQYF. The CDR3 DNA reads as TGTGCCAGCAGCCCTAGGAAAAACATTCAGTACTTC.

DNA of the CDR3: TGTGCCAGCAGCCAAGATCGGATAGCTCACACCGGGGAGCTGTTTTTT. Translating it yields CASSQDRIAHTGELFF. The V and J genes are TRBV3-1 (or the pseudogene TRBV3-2) and TRBJ2-2; D gene uncertain. V gave up 0 bases and J gave up 3 bases, with 11 bases separating them. CDR1 LGHDT and CDR2 YNNKEL come from the germline V gene (reference sequence). CDR3 length: 16 residues.

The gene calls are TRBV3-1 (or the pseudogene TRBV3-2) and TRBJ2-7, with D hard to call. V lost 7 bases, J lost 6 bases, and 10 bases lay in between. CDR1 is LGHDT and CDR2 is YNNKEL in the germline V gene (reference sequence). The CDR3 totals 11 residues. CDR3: CASTGLSEQYF. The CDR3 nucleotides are TGTGCCAGCACAGGCCTCAGCGAGCAGTACTTC.

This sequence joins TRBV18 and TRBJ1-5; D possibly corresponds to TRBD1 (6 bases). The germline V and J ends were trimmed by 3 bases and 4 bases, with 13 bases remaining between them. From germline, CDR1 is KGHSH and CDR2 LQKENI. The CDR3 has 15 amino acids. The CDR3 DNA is TGTGCCAGCTCACCCGAGGGACACCCTAATCAGCCCCAGCATTTT. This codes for CASSPEGHPNQPQHF. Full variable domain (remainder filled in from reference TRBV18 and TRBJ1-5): NAGVMQNPRHLVRRRGQEARLRCSPMKGHSHVYWYRQLPEEGLKFMVYLQKENIIDESGMPKERFSAEFPKEGPSILRIQQVVRGDSAAYFCASSPEGHPNQPQHFGDGTRLSIL.